The TCR beta chain described here comes from a study of a mutant IDH1 vaccine in newly diagnosed glioma. Study background: Treated patients, around 60% male and about 38% female, averaged approximately 40 years of age. Radiotherapy, temozolomide, or both had been given previously, and both were given to most.

TCRdb's copy holds only in-frame clones and misses some; the assay was immunoSEQ multiplex PCR. The sample has around 87,000 clones; about four fifths are singletons. With regard to this clone: As yet, its antigen is unknown.

Whole-study results and caveats: Apparently unrelated to pseudoprogression were changes in the top peripheral T cell clonotypes. The study observed vaccine-induced immune responses in roughly 93% of patients.

Per germline, CDR1 SGHDT and CDR2 YYEEEE. This CDR3 comprises 14 residues. V was trimmed by 2 bases and J by 5 bases, leaving 13 bases between them. Described time point: baseline, week 1 (first vaccination visit). Treatment described: pre-vaccination baseline after standard-of-care therapy. Sample: PBMCs, taken from a glioma patient treated with radiotherapy, temozolomide or both. The chain recombines TRBV5-6 with TRBJ1-1, with TRBD1 as a possible D gene (5 bases). The source is a woman aged 50 to 65 with glioma. The CDR3 nucleotides read TGTGCCAGCAGCTTTTCCTTCGGGGGGACTGAAGCTTTCTTT. Its protein product is CASSFSFGGTEAFF.